The 13 T cell receptor beta chains presented below share a single source sample, sequenced in a study of blood T cell repertoires in COVID-19. The repertoire was sequenced with immunoSEQ multiplex PCR; TCRdb's copy has only in-frame clones and lacks some. The sample includes some 150,000 clones, around 80% seen only once; the top ten take around 3.6%. The sequencing input was PBMCs or T cells enriched from blood (not recorded which). These receptors were taken from a woman aged 45-65 years in a cohort exposed to, infected with or recovered from COVID-19 (not recorded which).

The genes are TRBV7-6 and TRBJ1-4; D not certain. CDR3 length equals 15 residues. CDR1 SGHVS and CDR2 FNYEAQ come from the germline V gene. V lost 3 bases and J 0 bases, leaving 8 bases between the germline ends. The CDR3 here is CASSFTAATNEKLFF. The CDR3 DNA sequence: TGTGCCAGCAGCTTCACAGCTGCAACTAATGAAAAACTGTTTTTT. Based on the CDR3 plus reference TRBV7-6 and TRBJ1-4, the full variable domain is GAGVSQSPRYKVTKRGQDVALRCDPISGHVSLYWYRQALGQGPEFLTYFNYEAQQDKSGLPNDRFSAERPEGSISTLTIQRTEQRDSAMYRCASSFTAATNEKLFFGSGTQLSVL.

The gene calls are TRBV11-2 and TRBJ2-3, with D maybe TRBD1 (5 bases). The germline V and J ends were trimmed by 1 base and 2 bases, with 7 bases remaining between them. The CDR3 sequence is 14 residues long. Germline assignment: CDR1 SGHAT and CDR2 FQNNGV. This CDR3 reads CASSLVGDTDTQYF. The CDR3 coding sequence is TGTGCCAGCAGCTTAGTAGGGGACACAGATACGCAGTATTTT.

This clone was observed a handful of times. The V gene is TRBV5-5, the J gene TRBJ2-1; 10 bases fit TRBD2. V was clipped by 1 base and J by 2 bases; unmatched bases: 3. CDR1 is SGHKS, CDR2 YYEKEE, per germline (reference sequence). The CDR3 is 16 amino acids. CDR3 DNA sequence: TGTGCCAGCAGCTTGCTCCTAGCGGGGGCCTACAATGAGCAGTTCTTC. Protein product: CASSLLLAGAYNEQFF.

The sample holds a few counts of this clone. V usage is TRBV14 and J usage is TRBJ2-7; D gene unclear. CDR3 length: 11 amino acids. CDR1 SGHDN and CDR2 FVKESK come from the germline V gene. The ends were cut back, 4 bases at V and 3 bases at J, with 4 bases in the middle. The CDR3 loop is CASSRGYEQYF. CDR3 in DNA: TGTGCCAGCAGCCGAGGCTACGAGCAGTACTTC. Full variable domain (outside the CDR3, taken from reference TRBV14 and TRBJ2-7): EAGVTQFPSHSVIEKGQTVTLRCDPISGHDNLYWYRRVMGKEIKFLLHFVKESKQDESGMPNNRFLAERTGGTYSTLKVQPAELEDSGVYFCASSRGYEQYFGPGTRLTVT.

This chain links TRBV7-2 with TRBJ2-3; 9 positions match TRBD2. Per germline, CDR1 SGHTA and CDR2 FQGNSA. The CDR3 consists of 17 residues. Trimming removed 0 bases from V and 4 bases from J; junction bases left unmatched: 8. The chain's CDR3 is CASSLALAGARSDTQYF. The CDR3 bases are TGTGCCAGCAGCTTAGCGTTAGCGGGGGCCCGCTCAGATACGCAGTATTTT. Drawing the rest from reference TRBV7-2 and TRBJ2-3, the complete variable domain is GAGVSQSPSNKVTEKGKDVELRCDPISGHTALYWYRQSLGQGLEFLIYFQGNSAPDKSGLPSDRFSAERTGGSVSTLTIQRTQQEDSAVYLCASSLALAGARSDTQYFGPGTRLTVL.

This chain uses TRBV29-1 with TRBJ2-1; TRBD2 aligns across 12 bases. CDR3 length equals 16 residues. V was pared by 6 bases and J by 3 bases, with 9 bases of the junction left unmatched. In germline, CDR1 is SQVTM, CDR2 ANQGSEA. For the CDR3, the DNA is TGCAGCGTCGTAGGGGCTAGCGGGAGGGTCTACAATGAGCAGTTCTTC. Translating it yields CSVVGASGRVYNEQFF.

The chain carries TRBV7-2 and TRBJ2-1; 7 positions agree with TRBD1. Trimming at V came to 4 bases and at J to 1 base, leaving 4 bases not matched to a gene. This CDR3 is 15 amino acids long. Per germline, CDR1 SGHTA and CDR2 FQGNSA. This CDR3 is CASSSRQGSYNEQFF. CDR3 coding DNA: TGTGCCAGCAGCTCCCGACAGGGTTCCTACAATGAGCAGTTCTTC.

The rearrangement uses TRBV19 and TRBJ2-7; 10 positions match TRBD1. Germline V lookup: CDR1 LNHDA, CDR2 SQIVND (reference sequence). J was trimmed by 5 bases and V by 6 bases; bases with no gene match: 4. The CDR3 has 13 residues. The CDR3 DNA reads as TGTGCCAGTAGAAGGACAGGGGGGGACGAGCAGTACTTC. Translation gives CASRRTGGDEQYF.

The V and J genes are TRBV4-2 and TRBJ2-5; 8 bases are shared with TRBD2. The junction had 6 bases not matched to a gene; V was cut back by 1 base and J by 2 bases. Looked up from germline, CDR1 is LGHNA and CDR2 is YNFKEQ. The CDR3 is 16 residues long. CDR3 in DNA: TGTGCCAGCAGCCAAGGGGTGGCGGGGGGACAAGAGACCCAGTACTTC. It is translated as CASSQGVAGGQETQYF.

This chain connects TRBV25-1 to TRBJ2-1; D unclear. CDR1 and CDR2 from the germline V gene are MGHDK and SYGVNS. The germline V and J ends were trimmed by 2 bases and 4 bases, with 15 bases remaining between them. The CDR3 contains 16 residues. CDR3 nucleotide sequence: TGTGCCAGCAGTGAAGCCGGAGTGGCGATTTACAATGAGCAGTTCTTC. It is translated as CASSEAGVAIYNEQFF.

The V and J genes are TRBV28 and TRBJ2-7, with unresolved D. V gave up 6 bases and J gave up 0 bases, with 9 bases separating them. Germline CDR1 reads MDHEN; CDR2 reads SYDVKM. The CDR3 contains 13 residues. The CDR3 loop is CASSPPSSYEQYF. The CDR3 nucleotides are TGTGCCAGCAGCCCACCGAGCTCCTACGAGCAGTACTTC.

The chain is built from TRBV6-5 and TRBJ2-1, with 9 bases aligning to TRBD2. This CDR3 region has 15 residues. The V and J ends lost 6 bases and 2 bases, in that order; junction bases with no gene match: 5. The germline V gene has CDR1 MNHEY and CDR2 SVGAGI. CDR3 bases: TGTGCCAGCAGCACCCAGCGGGGGGCCTACAATGAGCAGTTCTTC. This encodes CASSTQRGAYNEQFF.

V gene TRBV7-2 combines with J gene TRBJ2-7; tentative D call: TRBD2 (7 bases). Germline-derived CDR1 and CDR2 are SGHTA and FQGNSA. V shed 5 bases and J shed 3 bases, with 20 bases lying between them. This CDR3 contains 16 residues. CDR3 sequence (DNA): TGTGCCAGCAGCCCCCGGTCGGGGGGCGGTCTCTACGAGCAGTACTTC. Protein sequence: CASSPRSGGGLYEQYF.